The clone carrying this T cell receptor beta chain was seen a few times. Antigen specificity is unknown. TCRdb recomputed calls from the 5' RACE reads with MiXCR, one row per CDR3 protein. The sample lists around 320,000 distinct CDR3 sequences, 15% to 20% occurring once. These data belong to a study of T-cell memory formation after mild COVID-19. Study in general: There were largely donor-specific TCR clusters.

Findings of the study overall: CD4+ contracting clones were found mainly in CM and EM, and CD8+ ones in EMRA. Pre-infection memory held some responding clones, suggesting pre-existing cross-reactive T cells responded.

V was cut by 0 bases and J by 3 bases, with 13 bases left in between. This CDR3 has 15 residues. Germline loops: CDR1 SGHKS, CDR2 YYEKEE (reference sequence). The material sequenced was PBMCs or a T cell subset sorted from them (not recorded which). The chain employs TRBV5-5 and TRBJ2-7; tentatively, D is TRBD1 (5 bases). The sequence was obtained from a man between 18 and 29 years old who had mild COVID-19 (a few samples of this study predate the infection). Cell type and time point are not known. CDR3 loop: CASSLVGQGIYEQYF. In nucleotides, the CDR3 is TGTGCCAGCAGCTTGGTCGGGCAGGGAATCTACGAGCAGTACTTC.